This T cell receptor (beta chain) stems from a study of persistence of HIV-infected CD4 T cells. V was clipped by 4 bases and J by 9 bases, with 31 bases between them. The length of the CDR3 is 18 residues. Germline V gives CDR1 SGHDT, CDR2 YYEEEE. The libraries were made with immunoSEQ version 4 in survey mode. Profiled with immunoSEQ multiplex PCR; TCRdb holds only in-frame clones, not every one. In the table there are several thousand clones, 82% of which are singletons. This clone has a single count. Its matching antigen is unknown. The stimulus was an HIV-1 Gag 15-mer peptide pool, 0.85 to 1 ug/peptide/mL. Sorting of responding CD4+ T cells relied on upregulated CD40 ligand together with CD69.

The specimen was CD4+ T cells sorted from PBMCs after 18-hour stimulation, collected from a patient who received antiretroviral therapy. The TCR was taken from an adult woman with HIV who was CMV-seropositive. J is TRBJ1-1 and V is TRBV5-6, with D perhaps matching TRBD1 (5 bases). The CDR3 is CASSRGGSRSGTSYKAFF. In DNA form, the CDR3 reads TGTGCCAGCAGCCGGGGAGGAAGCAGGTCTGGGACCTCTTATAAAGCTTTCTTT.